This TCR beta chain was captured in a study of blood T cells in healthy people across ages. Germline-derived CDR1 and CDR2 are SGHTA and FQGNSA. The CDR3 is 15 amino acids. V lost 1 base and J lost 3, with 11 bases in between. A second PCR, run for roughly 7 to 11 cycles, used a sample-barcoded 5' primer plus a J-beta primer mix. TCRdb ran MiXCR on the 5' RACE reads and lists one entry per CDR3 protein. The profile shows fewer than 800,000 distinct CDR3 sequences, 20% to 25% of them singletons. This clonotype was seen more than once but under ten times. Per-sample PBMC isolation yielded at least 6 million cells.

The TCR was taken from a man in his sixties or seventies in good health. The sequenced material came from blood. The rearrangement joins TRBV7-2 to TRBJ2-3, with D tentatively TRBD1 (5 bases). The CDR3, as DNA: TGTGCCAGCAGCTTAGGGGGCAGCACTACAGATACGCAGTATTTT. Its translation is CASSLGGSTTDTQYF.